Presented here are 23 T cell receptor beta chains from one specimen sequenced in a study of radiation and T cells in renal cell carcinoma (dated by TCRdb to 2019 to 2021). What the time point label conveys for this sample: blood 2 weeks post-SBRT. This sample's treatment or condition label indicates: 15 Gy SBRT to primary tumor, nephrectomy 4 weeks later. The library was prepared using the immunoSEQ multiplex PCR assay. TCRdb carries this immuneACCESS record with in-frame sequences only. Its versions omit some clonotypes, under half of them owing to an unresolved V gene in the studies checked, with the rest unexplained. The sample table contains fewer than 150,000 clones; only one count was recorded for around 90% of them. Of the sample, more than 5% is held by the ten largest clones. Specimen: blood, collected from a patient whose treatment included radiotherapy and nephrectomy. Source of these receptors: a woman aged 70 to 79 with renal cell carcinoma.

The rearrangement uses TRBV28 and TRBJ1-2; 7 bases align to TRBD1. CDR3 size: 19 residues. Germline lookup yields CDR1 MDHEN and CDR2 SYDVKM. Trimming took 2 bases from V and 0 from J; bases not matched to a gene: 15. The CDR3 reads CASSLAPGTDFLANYGYTF. DNA for the CDR3: TGTGCCAGCAGTTTAGCACCAGGGACAGACTTTCTCGCTAACTATGGCTACACCTTC.

The sample holds one count of this clone. The V call is TRBV19, the J call TRBJ2-2, with D perhaps matching TRBD2 (5 bases). Looked up from germline, CDR1 is LNHDA and CDR2 is SQIVND (reference sequence). This CDR3 comprises 14 residues. V was clipped by 4 bases and J by 6 bases, with 12 bases between them. CDR3: CASSSDPGAGELFF. CDR3 nucleotides: TGTGCCAGTAGTAGCGATCCCGGGGCCGGGGAGCTGTTTTTT.

The genes are TRBV30 and TRBJ2-5; the match to TRBD2 covers 13 bases. Germline CDR1 reads GTSNPN; CDR2 reads SVGIG (reference sequence). The V segment lost 3 bases and the J segment 2 bases; nucleotides outside the gene matches: 6. CDR3 length: 16 amino acids. The chain's CDR3 is CAWSGTSGGGQETQYF. CDR3 DNA: TGTGCCTGGAGCGGCACTAGCGGGGGGGGGCAAGAGACCCAGTACTTC.

The chain combines TRBV14 with TRBJ1-1; D unresolved. The CDR3 is 15 residues long. Between the trimmed V and J ends, which lost 0 bases and 2 bases, there was a span of 10 bases. Germline V CDR1 and CDR2: SGHDN, FVKESK. CDR3 protein: CASSQDSFRNTEAFF. The CDR3 DNA reads TGTGCCAGCAGCCAAGATAGTTTCCGTAACACTGAAGCTTTCTTT.

The V gene is TRBV7-9, the J gene TRBJ1-1; D remains ambiguous. The CDR3 spans 13 residues. With 6 bases removed from V and 2 bases from J, the gap between germline ends came to 10 bases. Germline values: CDR1 SEHNR, CDR2 FQNEAQ (reference sequence). CDR3 sequence reads: CASSIWENTEAFF. DNA for the CDR3: TGTGCCAGCAGTATCTGGGAAAACACTGAAGCTTTCTTT.

This clone was observed a handful of times. The genes are TRBV5-1 and TRBJ1-1; the D gene is possibly TRBD1 (6 bases). The germline V gene has CDR1 SGHRS and CDR2 YFSETQ. Trimming took off 2 bases at V and 5 bases at J, with 19 bases between the two ends. The CDR3 has 16 amino acids. The CDR3 protein is CASSLQGPVGGTEAFF. CDR3 bases: TGCGCCAGCAGCTTACAGGGTCCTGTAGGGGGAACTGAAGCTTTCTTT. The whole variable domain, filled in from reference TRBV5-1 and TRBJ1-1, reads KAGVTQTPRYLIKTRGQQVTLSCSPISGHRSVSWYQQTPGQGLQFLFEYFSETQRNKGNFPGRFSGRQFSNSRSEMNVSTLELGDSALYLCASSLQGPVGGTEAFFGQGTRLTVV.

The rearrangement uses TRBV25-1 and TRBJ2-2, with 10 positions matching TRBD1. CDR1 MGHDK and CDR2 SYGVNS come from the germline V gene. V lost 6 bases to trimming and J lost 6 bases; unmatched junction nucleotides: 4. The CDR3 covers 14 residues. The CDR3 sequence is CASRGQGSSGELFF. The CDR3 DNA follows: TGTGCCAGCAGGGGACAGGGGTCGTCCGGGGAGCTGTTTTTT.

This clone was seen just once. This chain connects TRBV6-5 to TRBJ1-4; no firm D call. CDR1 is MNHEY and CDR2 is SVGAGI in the germline V gene. The ends were cut back, 6 bases at V and 7 bases at J, with 15 bases in the middle. This CDR3 comprises 14 residues. The CDR3 loop is CASRRSGFVEKLFF. The CDR3 nucleotides read TGTGCCAGCAGGCGCTCAGGATTTGTTGAAAAACTGTTTTTT.

V and J are TRBV5-1 and TRBJ2-7; 10 bases align to TRBD2. Germline CDR1 and CDR2: SGHRS and YFSETQ. The CDR3 length is 19 residues. Trimming removed 1 base from V and 3 bases from J; junction bases left unmatched: 16. The CDR3 is CASSLHVDLAGAAFYEQYF. For the CDR3, the DNA is TGCGCCAGCAGCTTGCACGTCGATCTAGCGGGGGCCGCTTTCTACGAGCAGTACTTC. The complete variable domain, with remaining parts taken from reference TRBV5-1 and TRBJ2-7, reads KAGVTQTPRYLIKTRGQQVTLSCSPISGHRSVSWYQQTPGQGLQFLFEYFSETQRNKGNFPGRFSGRQFSNSRSEMNVSTLELGDSALYLCASSLHVDLAGAAFYEQYFGPGTRLTVT.

In this sample, this clone turned up once. The V call is TRBV29-1, the J call TRBJ1-4; D is unresolved. Germline V lookup: CDR1 SQVTM, CDR2 ANQGSEA. The V and J ends lost 6 bases and 3 bases respectively, with 11 bases between them. This CDR3 has 13 residues. DNA for the CDR3: TGCAGCGTCAGGACGGCCTCTAATGAAAAACTGTTTTTT. Amino acids: CSVRTASNEKLFF. Supplemented by reference TRBV29-1 and TRBJ1-4, the full variable domain reads SAVISQKPSRDICQRGTSLTIQCQVDSQVTMMFWYRQQPGQSLTLIATANQGSEATYESGFVIDKFPISRPNLTFSTLTVSNMSPEDSSIYLCSVRTASNEKLFFGSGTQLSVL.

The J gene is TRBJ2-7, the V gene TRBV19; TRBD2 might be the D (6 bases). The V end lost 6 bases, the J end lost 0 bases, and 12 bases lay between the germline ends. CDR1 is LNHDA and CDR2 is SQIVND in the germline V gene (reference sequence). This CDR3 has 14 amino acids. Here the CDR3 reads CASRPAGSSYEQYF. The CDR3 DNA follows: TGTGCCAGTAGACCCGCGGGAAGCTCCTACGAGCAGTACTTC.

V gene TRBV7-6 combines with J gene TRBJ2-1; 7 bases align to TRBD2. The J segment lost 6 bases and the V segment lost 1 base, leaving 6 bases of the junction unmatched. This CDR3 spans 15 amino acids. Germline V CDR1 and CDR2: SGHVS, FNYEAQ. The CDR3 sequence is CASSLGGGGLNEQFF. Here the CDR3 DNA reads TGTGCCAGCAGCTTAGGGGGCGGGGGACTCAATGAGCAGTTCTTC.

V is TRBV7-9 and J is TRBJ1-4; no firm D call. The V gene's germline CDR1 is SEHNR and CDR2 FQNEAQ (reference sequence). V lost 3 bases to trimming and J lost 0 bases, with 8 bases between them. The CDR3 consists of 15 residues. The CDR3 loop reads CASSFLGTTNEKLFF. The CDR3 nucleotides read TGTGCCAGCAGCTTCTTGGGGACAACTAATGAAAAACTGTTTTTT.

In this sample, this clone turned up once. The rearrangement links TRBV29-1 to TRBJ2-1, with D possibly being TRBD1 (6 bases). CDR3 length: 13 residues. Trimming pared 2 bases from V and 5 bases from J, leaving 10 bases between. The germline gives CDR1 SQVTM, CDR2 ANQGSEA. CDR3 in amino acids: CSVEPNRDNEQFF. In DNA, the CDR3 is TGCAGCGTTGAACCTAACAGGGACAATGAGCAGTTCTTC.

The gene calls are TRBV19 and TRBJ1-5; tentatively, D is TRBD1 (5 bases). V lost 5 bases, J lost 6 bases, and 11 bases lay in between. The CDR3 runs to 13 residues. Germline V gene lookup returns CDR1 LNHDA and CDR2 SQIVND (reference sequence). The CDR3 reads CASSDRGGQPQHF. The CDR3 DNA sequence: TGTGCCAGTAGTGACCGGGGCGGTCAGCCCCAGCATTTT.

J is TRBJ1-1 and V is TRBV6-5; D possibly corresponds to TRBD1 (5 bases). CDR1 is MNHEY and CDR2 is SVGAGI in the germline V gene. V was shortened by 6 bases and J by 1 base, with 12 bases between the two germline ends. The CDR3 covers 14 residues. The CDR3: CASSNNDRNTEAFF. In DNA, the CDR3 is TGTGCCAGCAGCAACAATGACAGGAACACTGAAGCTTTCTTT.

The V gene is TRBV4-1, the J gene TRBJ2-1; 14 bases agree with TRBD2. J was trimmed by 2 bases and V by 4 bases; bases with no gene match: 4. Looked up from germline, CDR1 is MGHRA and CDR2 is YSYEKL. The CDR3 is 17 amino acids. CDR3 in DNA: TGCGCCAGCAGCCCGGGACTAGCGGGGGTAGCCTACAATGAGCAGTTCTTC. Translating gives CASSPGLAGVAYNEQFF.

V usage is TRBV2 and J usage is TRBJ2-1; 11 nucleotides line up with TRBD1. Germline values: CDR1 SNHLY, CDR2 FYNNEI. Losses at the gene ends were 4 bases for V and 9 bases for J; bases not matched to a gene: 5. The CDR3 extends over 14 amino acids. The CDR3 DNA reads as TGTGCCAGCAGTGTGGACAGGGGGCTTACTGAGCAGTTCTTC. Translating gives CASSVDRGLTEQFF.

The V and J genes are TRBV5-4 and TRBJ1-1, with no clear D. CDR1 is SGHNT, CDR2 YYREEE, per germline (reference sequence). The CDR3 loop spans 15 amino acids. V was clipped by 0 bases and J by 2 bases, with 11 bases between them. The CDR3 protein is CASSLAGVANTEAFF. The CDR3, as DNA: TGTGCCAGCAGCTTGGCCGGGGTAGCAAACACTGAAGCTTTCTTT. Supplemented by reference TRBV5-4 and TRBJ1-1, the full variable domain reads ETGVTQSPTHLIKTRGQQVTLRCSSQSGHNTVSWYQQALGQGPQFIFQYYREEENGRGNFPPRFSGLQFPNYSSELNVNALELDDSALYLCASSLAGVANTEAFFGQGTRLTVV.

The chain is built from TRBV11-3 and TRBJ1-1; 7 nucleotides match TRBD1. The trim removed 4 bases at V and 1 base at J, leaving 18 bases unmatched. The CDR3 is 19 residues long. The germline gives CDR1 SGHNT, CDR2 YENEEA. The CDR3 DNA reads as TGTGCCAGCAGCTCCCCGGGACAGAGGGTAGGACCCTCGAACACTGAAGCTTTCTTT. It encodes CASSSPGQRVGPSNTEAFF.

Here the CDR3 reads CASSPFQESNTGELFF. As DNA, the CDR3 is TGCGCCAGCAGCCCTTTTCAGGAGTCGAACACCGGGGAGCTGTTTTTT. The genes are TRBV5-1 and TRBJ2-2; D uncertain. CDR1 is SGHRS, CDR2 YFSETQ, per germline. V lost 4 bases and J 0 bases, leaving 13 bases between the germline ends. The CDR3 has 16 amino acids.

This clone was recorded only once. The J gene is TRBJ2-7, the V gene TRBV5-8; D remains ambiguous. The germline CDR1 and CDR2 sequences are SGHTS and YDEGEE. The CDR3 consists of 13 residues. V was shortened by 2 bases and J by 4 bases, with 10 bases between the two germline ends. The CDR3 is CASSLLHGYEQYF. The CDR3 nucleotides read TGTGCCAGCAGCTTACTACATGGATACGAGCAGTACTTC.

This clone was detected once. The DNA of the CDR3 is TGTGCCTGGAGTGTACGGGGGGAAGGCTACACCTTC. It yields the protein CAWSVRGEGYTF. The chain recombines TRBV30 with TRBJ1-2, with D maybe TRBD1 (5 bases). The germline gives CDR1 GTSNPN, CDR2 SVGIG (reference sequence). This CDR3 has 12 amino acids. V was shortened by 0 bases and J by 8 bases, with 10 bases between the two germline ends.